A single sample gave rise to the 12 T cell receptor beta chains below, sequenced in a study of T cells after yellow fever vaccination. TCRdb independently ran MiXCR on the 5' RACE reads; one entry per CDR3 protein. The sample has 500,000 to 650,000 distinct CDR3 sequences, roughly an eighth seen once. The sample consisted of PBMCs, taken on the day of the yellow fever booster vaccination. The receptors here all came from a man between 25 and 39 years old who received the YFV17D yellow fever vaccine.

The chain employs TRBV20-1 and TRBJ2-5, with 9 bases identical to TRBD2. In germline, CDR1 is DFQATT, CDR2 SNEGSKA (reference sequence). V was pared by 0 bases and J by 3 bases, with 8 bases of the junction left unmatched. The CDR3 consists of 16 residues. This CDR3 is CSARDHLASGKETQYF. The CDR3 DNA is TGCAGTGCTAGAGATCACTTGGCTAGCGGGAAAGAGACCCAGTACTTC.

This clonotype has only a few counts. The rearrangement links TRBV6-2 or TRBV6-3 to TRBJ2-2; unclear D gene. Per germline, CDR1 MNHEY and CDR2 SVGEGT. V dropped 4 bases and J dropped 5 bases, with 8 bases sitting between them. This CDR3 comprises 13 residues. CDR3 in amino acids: CASSFERTGELFF. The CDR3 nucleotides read TGTGCCAGCAGTTTTGAGAGAACCGGGGAGCTGTTTTTT.

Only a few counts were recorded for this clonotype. CDR3 amino acids: CASSFDQGMNTEAFF. CDR3 in DNA: TGTGCCAGCAGTTTCGACCAGGGCATGAACACTGAAGCTTTCTTT. This chain links TRBV6-5 with TRBJ1-1, with a weak D call TRBD1 (5 bases). There are 15 residues in the CDR3. Per germline, CDR1 MNHEY and CDR2 SVGAGI. V was pared by 4 bases and J by 0 bases, with 12 bases between.

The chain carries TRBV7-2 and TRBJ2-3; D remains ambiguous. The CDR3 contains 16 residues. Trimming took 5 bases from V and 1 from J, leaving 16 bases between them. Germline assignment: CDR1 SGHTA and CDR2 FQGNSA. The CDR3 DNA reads TGTGCCAGCAGCGCCAGCGCGACGGCCGGCACAGATACGCAGTATTTT. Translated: CASSASATAGTDTQYF. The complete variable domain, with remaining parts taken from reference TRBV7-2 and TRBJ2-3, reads GAGVSQSPSNKVTEKGKDVELRCDPISGHTALYWYRQSLGQGLEFLIYFQGNSAPDKSGLPSDRFSAERTGGSVSTLTIQRTQQEDSAVYLCASSASATAGTDTQYFGPGTRLTVL.

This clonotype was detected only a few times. CDR3 residues: CAYRGVGVNIQYF. CDR3 bases: TGTGCCTACAGGGGCGTGGGTGTAAACATTCAGTACTTC. The J gene is TRBJ2-4, the V gene TRBV30, with 7 bases that match TRBD1. The CDR3 is 13 amino acids. The germline CDR1 and CDR2 sequences are GTSNPN and SVGIG (reference sequence). V lost 7 bases to trimming and J lost 6 bases; unmatched junction nucleotides: 9.

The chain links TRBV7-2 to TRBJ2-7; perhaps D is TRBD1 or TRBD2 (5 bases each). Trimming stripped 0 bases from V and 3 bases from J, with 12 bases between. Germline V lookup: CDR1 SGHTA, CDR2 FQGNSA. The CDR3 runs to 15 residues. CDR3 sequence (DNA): TGTGCCAGCAGCTTAGCACAGGAGGACTTCTACGAGCAGTACTTC. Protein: CASSLAQEDFYEQYF. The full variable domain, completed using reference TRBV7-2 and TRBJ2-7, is GAGVSQSPSNKVTEKGKDVELRCDPISGHTALYWYRQSLGQGLEFLIYFQGNSAPDKSGLPSDRFSAERTGGSVSTLTIQRTQQEDSAVYLCASSLAQEDFYEQYFGPGTRLTVT.

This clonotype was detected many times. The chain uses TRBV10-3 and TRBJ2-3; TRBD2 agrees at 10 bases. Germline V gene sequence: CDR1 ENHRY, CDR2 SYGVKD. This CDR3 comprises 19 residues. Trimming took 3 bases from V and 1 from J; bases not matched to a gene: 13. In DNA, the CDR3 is TGTGCCATCAGTGACCCCAGTATTGCCGGGACTAGCGGCACAGATACGCAGTATTTT. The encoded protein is CAISDPSIAGTSGTDTQYF.

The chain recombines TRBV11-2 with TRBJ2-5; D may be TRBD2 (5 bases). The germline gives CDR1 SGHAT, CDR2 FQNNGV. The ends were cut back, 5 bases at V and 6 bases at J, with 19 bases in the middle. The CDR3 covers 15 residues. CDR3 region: CASSQRTFPGKTQYF. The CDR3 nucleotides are TGTGCCAGCAGCCAAAGGACTTTCCCCGGGAAGACCCAGTACTTC.

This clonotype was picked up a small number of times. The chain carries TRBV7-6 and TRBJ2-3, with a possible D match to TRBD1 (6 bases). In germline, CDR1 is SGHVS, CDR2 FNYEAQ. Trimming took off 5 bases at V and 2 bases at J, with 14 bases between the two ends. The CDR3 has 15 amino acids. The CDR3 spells CASSANTGNTDTQYF. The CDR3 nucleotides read TGTGCCAGCAGCGCCAATACAGGGAACACAGATACGCAGTATTTT.

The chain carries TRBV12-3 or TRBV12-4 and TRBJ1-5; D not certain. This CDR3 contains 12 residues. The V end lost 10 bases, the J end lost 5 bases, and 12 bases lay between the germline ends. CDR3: CATTSGYQPQHF. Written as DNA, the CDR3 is TGTGCCACTACATCGGGTTATCAGCCCCAGCATTTT.

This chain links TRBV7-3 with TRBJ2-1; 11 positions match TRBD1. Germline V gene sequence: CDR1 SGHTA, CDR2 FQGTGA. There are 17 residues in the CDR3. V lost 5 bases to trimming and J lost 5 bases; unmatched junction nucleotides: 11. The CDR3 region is CASSPRAGTGGNNEQFF. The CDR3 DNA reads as TGTGCCAGCAGCCCGCGCGCCGGGACAGGGGGAAACAATGAGCAGTTCTTC.

The DNA for the CDR3 is TGTGCCAGCAGCTCCGGGACCGCGACCTACGAGCAGTACTTC. Amino acid sequence: CASSSGTATYEQYF. The chain joins TRBV5-4 to TRBJ2-7; D may be TRBD1 or TRBD2 (5 bases each). V gave up 3 bases and J gave up 2 bases, with 12 bases separating them. CDR3 length: 14 residues. Germline CDR1 is SGHNT and CDR2 is YYREEE (reference sequence).